These T cell receptor beta chains were read from a single sample in a study of OX40 agonist ivuxolimab in advanced cancers. Sequencing used immunoSEQ multiplex PCR; TCRdb keeps in-frame clones, though not all of them. The sample includes tens of thousands of clones, 91% of them seen just once. The source material was CD4+ or CD8+ T cells sorted from blood, sampled in a trial of the OX40 agonist ivuxolimab. The receptors come from an adult with an advanced solid tumor such as melanoma, head and neck, liver or kidney cancer. Both conserved end residues are part of each CDR3. D genes are given only for firm matches. Size values are once, few and many counts, or a class for expanded clones, and some rows have none.

V	D	size	J	CDR3	DNA
TRBV29-1	NA	NA	TRBJ1-5	CSVGSANQPQHF	TGCAGCGTTGGCTCAGCTAATCAGCCCCAGCATTTT
TRBV7-9	NA	once	TRBJ2-3	CASSRGHRSTDTQYF	TGTGCCAGCAGCCGTGGACACCGGAGCACAGATACGCAGTATTTT
TRBV28	NA	NA	TRBJ2-2	CASSLQGKGVTMFF	TGTGCCAGCAGTTTACAGGGAAAGGGGGTCACGATGTTTTTT
TRBV19	TRBD1	NA	TRBJ2-7	CASSRDRNYEQYF	TGTGCCAGTAGCCGGGACAGGAATTACGAGCAGTACTTC
TRBV30	NA	NA	TRBJ1-4	CAWKLQLGEKLFF	TGTGCCTGGAAATTGCAGTTGGGCGAAAAACTGTTTTTT
TRBV19	NA	NA	TRBJ2-2	CASSTPRSGYTGELFF	TGTGCCAGTAGTACCCCCAGGAGCGGGTACACCGGGGAGCTGTTTTTT
TRBV7-9	NA	NA	TRBJ2-1	CASFVEGRYNEQFF	TGTGCCAGCTTCGTTGAAGGACGGTACAATGAGCAGTTCTTC
TRBV19	TRBD1	NA	TRBJ1-4	CASRRQGANEKLFF	TGTGCCAGTAGAAGACAGGGGGCAAATGAAAAACTGTTTTTT
TRBV7-9	NA	NA	TRBJ1-2	CASSYGRQTRLDGYTF	TGTGCCAGCAGCTACGGGCGACAGACGCGTCTGGATGGCTACACCTTC
TRBV6-5	TRBD2	NA	TRBJ2-2	CASSSGLAVLTGELFF	TGTGCCAGCAGTTCCGGACTAGCGGTTCTCACCGGGGAGCTGTTTTTT
TRBV12-5	NA	once	TRBJ2-5	CASGLSLKETQYF	TGTGCTAGTGGTTTGTCCCTAAAAGAGACCCAGTACTTC
TRBV6-6	TRBD1	NA	TRBJ1-1	CASSQQGSDEAFF	TGTGCCAGCAGTCAACAGGGGTCGGATGAAGCTTTCTTT
TRBV11-2	NA	NA	TRBJ2-7	CASSLDALGEQYF	TGTGCCAGCAGCTTAGACGCCCTGGGCGAGCAGTACTTC
TRBV4-2	TRBD1	NA	TRBJ2-3	CASKLQGAEDTQYF	TGTGCCAGCAAGTTACAGGGGGCCGAAGATACGCAGTATTTT
TRBV4-1	TRBD2	NA	TRBJ2-3	CASSQGGGLALSTQYF	TGCGCCAGCAGCCAGGGTGGGGGACTAGCGTTGAGTACGCAGTATTTT
TRBV5-1	NA	NA	TRBJ2-3	CASSLERASTDTQYF	TGCGCCAGCAGCTTGGAACGGGCTAGCACAGATACGCAGTATTTT
TRBV5-1	NA	few	TRBJ1-2	CASSSGPKAGYTF	TGCGCCAGCAGCTCCGGGCCAAAGGCTGGCTACACCTTC
TRBV7-2	NA	NA	TRBJ2-3	CASSSYTDTQYF	TGTGCCAGCAGTTCCTACACAGATACGCAGTATTTT
TRBV28	NA	NA	TRBJ2-7	CASSLRVTSMGEQYF	TGTGCCAGCAGTTTGAGAGTTACCTCCATGGGCGAGCAGTACTTC
TRBV4-2	TRBD2	NA	TRBJ2-1	CASSPGGTSSYNEQFF	TGTGCCAGCAGCCCGGGGGGGACGAGCTCCTACAATGAGCAGTTCTTC
TRBV6-4	NA	NA	TRBJ1-2	CASSGRYGYTF	TGTGCCAGCAGTGGTCGATATGGCTACACCTTC
TRBV25-1	NA	NA	TRBJ2-1	CARRAGGEQFF	TGTGCCAGGAGAGCGGGCGGGGAGCAGTTCTTC
TRBV18	TRBD1	NA	TRBJ2-5	CASSPGQQETQYF	TGTGCCAGCTCACCGGGACAGCAAGAGACCCAGTACTTC
TRBV28	NA	NA	TRBJ2-5	CASSFRGRETQYF	TGTGCCAGCAGTTTCCGAGGCCGGGAGACCCAGTACTTC
TRBV4-1	NA	NA	TRBJ1-6	CASSPTQLGQRNSPLHF	TGCGCCAGCAGCCCGACGCAATTGGGGCAGCGAAATTCACCCCTCCACTTT
TRBV14	NA	few	TRBJ2-7	CASSQAGLAGTYEQYF	TGTGCCAGCAGCCAAGCGGGGCTAGCAGGGACCTACGAGCAGTACTTC
TRBV27	NA	NA	TRBJ2-7	CASSWVLGAGEQYF	TGTGCCAGCAGTTGGGTGCTGGGAGCGGGCGAGCAGTACTTC
TRBV18	NA	NA	TRBJ2-7	CASSPPHEQYF	TGTGCCAGCTCACCACCCCACGAGCAGTACTTC
TRBV28	TRBD1	NA	TRBJ2-7	CASSQPSTGSAEQYF	TGTGCCAGCAGTCAACCTTCGACAGGGTCAGCCGAGCAGTACTTC
TRBV28	NA	NA	TRBJ2-2	CASSLLLSPGPNTGELFF	TGTGCCAGCAGTTTACTGCTCTCGCCAGGGCCGAACACCGGGGAGCTGTTTTTT
TRBV29-1	NA	NA	TRBJ2-1	CSVVESGYYNEQFF	TGCAGCGTTGTCGAGAGCGGGTACTACAATGAGCAGTTCTTC
TRBV11-3	TRBD1	NA	TRBJ2-7	CASSFGTGPNYEQYF	TGTGCCAGCAGCTTTGGGACAGGGCCTAACTACGAGCAGTACTTC
TRBV11-2	NA	NA	TRBJ1-1	CASSLTSLTTEAFF	TGTGCCAGCAGCCTGACTTCCCTGACCACTGAAGCTTTCTTT
TRBV5-4	NA	NA	TRBJ2-4	CASSLSLGAKNIQYF	TGTGCCAGCAGCTTGTCTTTGGGGGCCAAAAACATTCAGTACTTC
TRBV18	TRBD2	once	TRBJ2-2	CASSPKMGGREGELFF	TGTGCCAGCTCACCGAAGATGGGAGGGCGAGAGGGGGAGCTGTTTTTT
TRBV9	TRBD1	NA	TRBJ2-3	CASSVVLGTGTDTQYF	TGTGCCAGCAGCGTAGTACTGGGGACAGGCACAGATACGCAGTATTTT
TRBV6-1	NA	NA	TRBJ2-7	CASSERDRNSYEQYF	TGTGCCAGCAGTGAAAGGGACCGAAACTCCTACGAGCAGTACTTC
TRBV7-2	NA	NA	TRBJ1-5	CASSLSGLRNQPQHF	TGTGCCAGCAGCTTATCCGGGTTGCGGAATCAGCCCCAGCATTTT
TRBV28	TRBD1	NA	TRBJ2-3	CASSPIDRGNADTQYF	TGTGCCAGCAGTCCAATCGACAGGGGGAACGCAGATACGCAGTATTTT
TRBV2	TRBD2	NA	TRBJ2-3	CASSSGSNTDTQYF	TGTGCCAGTTCGAGCGGGAGCAACACAGATACGCAGTATTTT
TRBV15	NA	NA	TRBJ1-1	CATSRDSLSSTEAFF	TGTGCCACCAGCAGAGATTCGTTGAGTAGCACTGAAGCTTTCTTT
TRBV2	NA	once	TRBJ1-2	CASSANNNYGYTF	TGTGCCAGCAGTGCGAACAATAACTATGGCTACACCTTC
TRBV5-1	TRBD2	once	TRBJ2-5	CASSSALAGEPQYF	TGCGCCAGCAGCTCCGCACTAGCGGGGGAGCCCCAGTACTTC
TRBV19	TRBD2	NA	TRBJ2-5	CASSSQSGSPETQYF	TGTGCCAGTAGTAGCCAGAGCGGGAGCCCAGAGACCCAGTACTTC
TRBV7-9	NA	NA	TRBJ1-1	CASSPGAIAFF	TGTGCCAGCAGCCCTGGGGCCATAGCTTTCTTT
TRBV7-8	NA	few	TRBJ2-3	CASSVGDTQYF	TGTGCCAGCAGCGTGGGAGATACGCAGTATTTT
TRBV10-3	NA	NA	TRBJ2-2	CAISELLTGELFF	TGTGCCATCAGTGAGTTGTTAACCGGGGAGCTGTTTTTT
TRBV19	NA	NA	TRBJ1-3	CASTHSRWGNTIYF	TGTGCCAGTACCCACTCCCGGTGGGGAAACACCATATATTTT
TRBV18	NA	NA	TRBJ1-3	CASSPVLDRGLSGNTIYF	TGTGCCAGCTCACCGGTTTTGGACAGAGGACTCTCTGGAAACACCATATATTTT
TRBV19	TRBD1	NA	TRBJ1-5	CASNPQGINSNQPQHF	TGTGCCAGTAACCCACAGGGGATTAATAGCAATCAGCCCCAGCATTTT
TRBV5-6	NA	NA	TRBJ1-2	CASSLAMPNYGYTF	TGTGCCAGCAGCTTGGCCATGCCTAACTATGGCTACACCTTC
TRBV19	NA	NA	TRBJ2-7	CASSVAGASYEQYF	TGTGCCAGTAGCGTGGCGGGCGCTTCCTACGAGCAGTACTTC
TRBV6-6	NA	few	TRBJ1-2	CASSPDMRYGYTF	TGTGCCAGCAGTCCGGACATGCGCTATGGCTACACCTTC